This paragraph reports one T cell receptor beta chain. These data originate in a study of blood T cell repertoires in COVID-19. Assay used: immunoSEQ multiplex PCR; TCRdb lists only in-frame clones, some missing. Altogether approximately 290,000 clones are present, around 90% being singletons, with the ten largest covering roughly 2.3%. V was trimmed by 2 bases and J by 5 bases, leaving 6 bases between them. The CDR3 has 12 residues. Germline lookup yields CDR1 SGHNT and CDR2 YYREEE (reference sequence). This sequence originates from a man aged 18 to 35 with active or convalescent COVID-19. The gene calls are TRBV5-4 and TRBJ2-3; tentatively, D is TRBD2 (6 bases). The sequencing sample was made of peripheral blood. The CDR3 region is CASSFGGDTQYF. CDR3 DNA: TGTGCCAGCAGCTTCGGGGGAGATACGCAGTATTTT.